A single sample gave rise to the 2 T cell receptor beta chains below, sequenced in a study of cytomegalovirus exposure and HLA in healthy donors. PCR primers comprised 60 Vbeta and 13 Jbeta primers. TCRdb keeps only in-frame clones here, not all; method: immunoSEQ multiplex PCR. This table holds under 250,000 clones, about 79% found once. Source material: PBMCs. Every receptor here comes from a male donor in good health and CMV-seronegative.

The chain is built from TRBV4-2 and TRBJ1-2; D call uncertain. Trimming pared 0 bases from V and 0 bases from J, leaving 11 bases between. Germline CDR1 is LGHNA and CDR2 is YNFKEQ. This CDR3 is built from 16 residues. For the CDR3, the DNA is TGTGCCAGCAGCCAAGATGCCAGTCTAGCTAACTATGGCTACACCTTC. The encoded protein is CASSQDASLANYGYTF.

The chain has TRBV4-1 and TRBJ2-7; D call uncertain. CDR1 is MGHRA and CDR2 is YSYEKL in the germline V gene. The CDR3 runs to 12 residues. The V end was cut by 4 bases, the J end by 0 bases, with 4 bases between. CDR3 bases: TGCGCCAGCAGCCCTAACTCCTACGAGCAGTACTTC. It codes for CASSPNSYEQYF.